This TCR beta chain was sequenced for a study of CD8 T cells in Susac syndrome (dated by TCRdb to between 2019 and 2020). About the full investigation: Repertoire sequencing was used to test whether CD8+ T cell activation and differentiation in Susac syndrome was antigen driven. The paper's findings and limits, for the study overall: The number of individuals in the TCR sequencing and HLA analysis was acknowledged as relatively small.

RNA was extracted using the RNeasy kit, and about 0.5 to 1 ug of the RNA was reverse transcribed with random hexamers. The immunoSEQ multiplex PCR assay, which covers 54 Vbeta and 13 Jbeta segments, was used to amplify TCR beta CDR3 regions. To correct PCR amplification bias, a synthetic template baseline was used for both primer optimization and computational correction. The paper's processing steps were these. Reads were annotated to V, D and J genes per IMGT and analyzed with immunoSEQ Analyzer, keeping only productive sequences. Clonality was calculated as one minus the Shannon entropy normalized by log2 of the number of productive unique sequences. Public and private clones were assessed among the 100 most prevalent clones of each patient and control. Clones were defined as Susac-specific if absent from the healthy and MS cohorts, from 900 to 1,300 published viral clones and from other ImmuneACCESS disease sequences. TCRdb applied fastp at Q25 and MiXCR to the public reads, then kept only in-frame beta chains. Each entry merges the rows of one CDR3 protein and shows their most common DNA and genes. The V and J calls follow TCRdb's processing rather than the paper's. For this sample there are a few hundred thousand distinct CDR3 sequences; 90% to 95% appear just once. The top ten clones comprise 0.065% of the sample.

Peripheral blood CD8+ and CD4+ T cells from healthy donors, Susac syndrome patients and multiple sclerosis patients were profiled by high-throughput TCR beta sequencing. Multiple sclerosis controls were treatment-naive patients with stable or active relapsing-remitting disease fulfilling revised McDonald criteria. Bulk CD8+ and CD4+ T cells were purified by magnetic negative isolation, whereas CD8+ TEMRA cells were enriched by FACS. Blood was collected in EDTA tubes and processed within 24 hours, with PBMCs isolated through density gradient centrifugation. PBMCs intended for TCR sequencing were frozen in liquid nitrogen and were later thawed in a 37 degrees C water bath. The sorted or isolated CD4+, CD8+ and CD8+ TEMRA cells reached a purity of at least 90%. For CDR1 and CDR2, the germline V gene lists KGHDR and SFDVKD. Inclusive of the bounding cysteine and phenylalanine, the CDR3 is 18 residues long. Only the CDR3 portion is preserved as DNA: 54 bases, with reading frame beginning at the first base. Trimming leaves V shorter by 12 bases and J shorter by 0 bases, with the junction holding 16 bases beyond the gene matches.

As for this clonotype: Its antigen target is currently unknown. Base qualities are not at hand, and no much larger clone is one base apart.

The sequenced sample was CD4+ T cells from PBMCs. The sequence came from a human donor with multiple sclerosis. The chain couples TRBV24-1 to TRBJ1-6, with 7 junctional bases fitting TRBD1. The CDR3 corresponds to CAVIRDSHSSSYNSPLHF. The bases are TGTGCCGTGATCCGGGACAGCCATTCTAGCTCCTATAATTCACCCCTCCACTTT.